The clone carrying this T cell receptor (beta chain) was seen more than once but under ten times. Its antigen is unknown. This sample was taken from a study of tumor-infiltrating lymphocytes in primary liver carcinoma. As for the study in general: All patients, whether men or women, fell within 30 to 69 years of age. Sequencing of the samples generated roughly 3.5 to 7.5 million productive TCRbeta reads, with similar yields across tissue types. Study findings and constraints: Samples were bulk unsorted, so CD4+ and CD8+ repertoires were not compared.

Germline DNA was extracted alongside blood RNA, which was obtained from unsorted whole blood. Chronic HBV infection was present, with no prior treatment. The CDR3 is 16 amino acids. V shed 1 base and J 8 bases; nucleotides not matched to a gene: 11. Germline V gene data show CDR1 as MDHEN and CDR2 as SYDVKM. TCR beta cDNA was prepared out of roughly 0.5 ug total RNA by means of a constant-region primer. Libraries covering TCR beta were generated through three nested multiplex PCR rounds (using a slightly modified ARM-PCR). The first two PCR rounds, roughly 11 cycles each, used TRBV1-TRBV30 forward primers and a C-beta reverse primer. From the multiplex PCR reads, TCRdb called clonotypes with MiXCR, one entry per CDR3 protein. The sample yields about 320,000 distinct CDR3 sequences, about three fifths seen once.

The J gene is TRBJ1-2, the V gene TRBV28; 9 bases align to TRBD1. This TCR derives from a woman younger than 45 with primary liver carcinoma and hepatitis B virus infection. Sequenced sample: peripheral blood. The CDR3 DNA is TGTGCCAGCAGTTTATTTCCGTGGGGACAGGGCAAGGGCTACACCTTC. Translated: CASSLFPWGQGKGYTF.